This T cell receptor (beta chain) was observed in a study of technical replicates of blood from a few donors. Trimming left V 8 bases short and J 0 bases short, with 8 bases between. This CDR3 has 12 residues. The V gene's germline CDR1 is MNHEY and CDR2 SVGAGI. Assay: immunoSEQ multiplex PCR; the TCRdb copy retains only in-frame clones and omits some. The table lists roughly 80,000 clones, about 95% of them singletons. This chain connects TRBV6-5 to TRBJ2-7, with D possibly being TRBD1 (6 bases). The origin of this receptor is a human donor in good health. The specimen was T cells isolated from PBMCs. The CDR3 is CASGDISYEQYF. The DNA of the CDR3 is TGTGCCAGCGGGGACATCTCCTACGAGCAGTACTTC.